These 7 T cell receptor beta chains originate from one sample sequenced in a study of graft-versus-host responses after intestinal transplantation. No antigen has been assigned to these receptors. Repertoires were generated with immunoSEQ multiplex PCR, while TCRdb's copy carries only in-frame clones and drops some. Of 60,000 to 80,000 clones listed, roughly 91% are singletons. The sample was unstimulated CD8+ T cells sorted from spleen or lymph node cells, taken before intestinal transplant. The receptors derive from a human donor who received an intestinal transplant.

This clone was found once. This chain links TRBV7-9 with TRBJ2-5; D unresolved. Germline CDR1 and CDR2: SEHNR and FQNEAQ (reference sequence). The V and J ends lost 4 bases and 2 bases respectively, with 8 bases between them. This CDR3 has 13 residues. The CDR3 nucleotides are TGTGCCAGCAGCTCCCTCAGGCAAGAGACCCAGTACTTC. This gives the protein CASSSLRQETQYF.

Of note for this clone: Other DNA sequences in this sample translate to the same CDR3. The CDR3 region is CASRLAGLGNEQFF. CDR3 DNA sequence: TGTGCCAGCCGGCTGGCAGGGTTGGGTAATGAGCAGTTCTTC. J is TRBJ2-1 and V is TRBV6-1; possible D gene TRBD1, 5 bases. This CDR3 has 14 residues. V lost 8 bases to trimming and J lost 7 bases, with 18 bases between them. Germline-derived CDR1 and CDR2 are MNHNS and SASEGT.

V and J are TRBV13 and TRBJ2-3, with TRBD2 matching 8 bases. Germline V gene sequence: CDR1 PRHDT, CDR2 FYEKMQ (reference sequence). CDR3 size: 17 residues. Germline trimming cut 0 bases from V and 6 bases from J; bases unmatched to any gene: 11. The CDR3 bases are TGTGCCAGCAGCTTAGGCACCACTAGCGGCTACGGGGATACGCAGTATTTT. This codes for CASSLGTTSGYGDTQYF.

The V call is TRBV11-2, the J call TRBJ2-1; tentatively, D is TRBD1 (6 bases). CDR1 and CDR2 from the germline V gene are SGHAT and FQNNGV. The CDR3 runs 12 residues. Deletions cut 2 bases from V and 10 bases from J, with 9 bases between. The CDR3 loop is CASSLIGTEQFF. The CDR3 bases are TGTGCCAGCAGCTTAATCGGGACAGAGCAGTTCTTC.

The table lists this clone with a few counts. The chain links TRBV5-6 to TRBJ2-7; 7 bases align to TRBD1. With V trimmed by 4 bases and J by 0 bases, 1 base remained unmatched. The CDR3 totals 13 residues. In germline, CDR1 is SGHDT, CDR2 YYEEEE. The CDR3 reads CASSGDSSYEQYF. CDR3 in DNA: TGTGCCAGCAGCGGGGACAGCTCCTACGAGCAGTACTTC.

A remark on this clone: The germline gene is not matched at one end of the junction; a read error may be the cause. The V gene is TRBV27, the J gene TRBJ1-6; D remains unclear. CDR3 length: 16 residues. Germline CDR1 MNHEY, CDR2 SMNVEV (reference sequence). The chain's CDR3 is CASSPPALSGNSPPHF. The CDR3 DNA sequence: TGTGCCAGCAGTCCCCCTGCCTTGTCCGGGAATTCACCCCCCCACTTT.

V and J are TRBV7-3 and TRBJ2-5; 8 bases match TRBD2. The CDR3 runs to 17 residues. V shed 5 bases and J 3 bases; nucleotides not matched to a gene: 14. CDR1 is SGHTA, CDR2 FQGTGA, per germline. CDR3 region: CASSKGPYGGEEETQYF. DNA of the CDR3: TGTGCCAGCAGCAAGGGGCCCTACGGGGGGGAAGAAGAGACCCAGTACTTC.